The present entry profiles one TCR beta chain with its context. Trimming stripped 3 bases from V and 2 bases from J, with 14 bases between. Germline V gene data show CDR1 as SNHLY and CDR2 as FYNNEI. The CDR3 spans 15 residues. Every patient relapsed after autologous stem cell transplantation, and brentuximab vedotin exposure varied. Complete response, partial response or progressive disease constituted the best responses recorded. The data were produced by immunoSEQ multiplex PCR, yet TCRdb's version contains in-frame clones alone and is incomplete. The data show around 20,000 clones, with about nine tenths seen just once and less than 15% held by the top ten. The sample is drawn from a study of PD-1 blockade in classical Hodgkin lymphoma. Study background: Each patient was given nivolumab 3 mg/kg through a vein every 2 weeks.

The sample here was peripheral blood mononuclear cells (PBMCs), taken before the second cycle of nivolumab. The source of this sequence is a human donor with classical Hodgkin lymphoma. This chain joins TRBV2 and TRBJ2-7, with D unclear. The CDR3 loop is CASSDYEYDPYEQYF. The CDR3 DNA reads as TGTGCCAGCAGTGATTATGAGTACGACCCCTACGAGCAGTACTTC.